This passage covers 15 T cell receptor beta chains from one sample sequenced in a study of CD8+ T cells in alopecia areata. As to treatment: oral pan-JAK inhibitor, 5-10 mg twice daily. Reverse transcription of extracted RNA yielded cDNA, which provided the sequencing template. TCRdb's copy holds only in-frame clones and misses some; the assay was immunoSEQ multiplex PCR. The sample shows roughly 250,000 clones, roughly 63% of them seen only once. Sequenced here: CD4+ T cells sorted from blood, sampled at week 52, from a patient treated with tofacitinib. The receptor set was obtained from a human donor with alopecia areata.

The chain combines TRBV6-6 with TRBJ2-7; 7 nucleotides match TRBD1. CDR1 and CDR2 (germline): MNHNY, SVGAGI (reference sequence). J gave up 0 bases and V 8 bases, and 10 bases lay outside the gene matches. The CDR3 is 15 residues long. CDR3 amino acids: CASQEQTGPSYEQYF. The CDR3 bases are TGTGCCAGCCAGGAGCAGACAGGGCCCTCCTACGAGCAGTACTTC.

V usage is TRBV10-3 and J usage is TRBJ1-1; perhaps TRBD1 as D (5 bases). The CDR3 is 13 amino acids. Germline V gene data show CDR1 as ENHRY and CDR2 as SYGVKD. The V and J ends lost 6 bases and 5 bases respectively, with 13 bases between them. The chain's CDR3 is CAISAVGGTEAFF. The DNA for the CDR3 is TGTGCCATCAGCGCCGTGGGGGGAACTGAAGCTTTCTTT.

The chain uses TRBV29-1 and TRBJ1-1; TRBD1 agrees at 8 bases. CDR1 is SQVTM, CDR2 ANQGSEA, per germline. There are 12 residues in the CDR3. The V segment lost 7 bases and the J segment 5 bases; nucleotides outside the gene matches: 6. Here the CDR3 DNA reads TGCAGCGGACTGACAGGGGTGACTGAAGCTTTCTTT. Its translation: CSGLTGVTEAFF.

CDR3 DNA: TGTGCCAGCAGGGAGCGAGTCGACACTGAAGCTTTCTTT. Residues: CASRERVDTEAFF. V usage is TRBV5-4 and J usage is TRBJ1-1; D gene unclear. Between the trimmed V and J ends, which lost 5 bases and 3 bases, there was a span of 11 bases. Germline lookup yields CDR1 SGHNT and CDR2 YYREEE (reference sequence). This CDR3 spans 13 amino acids.

This clone showed up just once. The chain uses TRBV18 and TRBJ1-1; D possibly corresponds to TRBD1 (6 bases). The CDR3 is 14 residues long. CDR1 and CDR2 (germline): KGHSH, LQKENI. V dropped 4 bases and J dropped 10 bases, with 19 bases sitting between them. The CDR3 nucleotides read TGTGCCAGCTCACTACCGGACAGCGGGGGACGAGCTTTCTTT. This gives the protein CASSLPDSGGRAFF.

The V call is TRBV9, the J call TRBJ2-7; the match to TRBD1 covers 7 bases. V lost 0 bases and J lost 6; bases outside the gene matches: 6. CDR3 length equals 14 residues. Germline assignment: CDR1 SGDLS and CDR2 YYNGEE. CDR3 nucleotide sequence: TGTGCCAGCAGCGTAGACCAGGGGGTTGGCGAGCAGTACTTC. This translates into CASSVDQGVGEQYF. Supplemented by reference TRBV9 and TRBJ2-7, the full variable domain reads DSGVTQTPKHLITATGQRVTLRCSPRSGDLSVYWYQQSLDQGLQFLIQYYNGEERAKGNILERFSAQQFPDLHSELNLSSLELGDSALYFCASSVDQGVGEQYFGPGTRLTVT.

The J gene is TRBJ1-5, the V gene TRBV19; possible D gene TRBD1, 5 bases. This CDR3 has 15 residues. Germline V gene data show CDR1 as LNHDA and CDR2 as SQIVND (reference sequence). Trimming removed 8 bases at V and 1 base at J, with 15 bases between. The CDR3 bases are TGTGCCAGTGCATTAGTCGGGGCCAGCAATCAGCCCCAGCATTTT. It yields the protein CASALVGASNQPQHF.

This clone was picked up a small number of times. The CDR3 spells CASSPSSGGADTQYF. The CDR3 DNA follows: TGTGCCAGCAGCCCATCTAGCGGGGGGGCAGATACGCAGTATTTT. The rearrangement links TRBV7-3 to TRBJ2-3; 12 nucleotides match TRBD2. Germline CDR1 and CDR2: SGHTA and FQGTGA. Trimming took 5 bases from V and 4 from J; bases not matched to a gene: 4. The CDR3 has 15 residues.

As DNA, the CDR3 is TGTGCCAGCAGGCCGACTAGCGGGAGCACAGATACGCAGTATTTT. Translating gives CASRPTSGSTDTQYF. This chain uses TRBV2 with TRBJ2-3, with 10 bases fitting TRBD2. There are 15 residues in the CDR3. V gave up 6 bases and J gave up 0 bases; unmatched junction bases: 3. Germline V lookup: CDR1 SNHLY, CDR2 FYNNEI.

This chain's CDR3 is CAWSVQGPIYEQYF. The CDR3 nucleotides read TGTGCCTGGAGTGTACAGGGTCCGATCTACGAGCAGTACTTC. The chain is built from TRBV30 and TRBJ2-7; possibly TRBD1 for D (6 bases). Trimming cost V 0 bases and J 3 bases, with 12 bases left between them. CDR1 is GTSNPN, CDR2 SVGIG, per germline (reference sequence). This CDR3 region has 14 residues.

This chain links TRBV4-3 with TRBJ1-1; no clear D. The V gene's germline CDR1 is LGHNA and CDR2 YSLEER. V lost 0 bases, J lost 2 bases, and 10 bases lay in between. The CDR3 runs 15 residues. This chain's CDR3 is CASSQDARLNTEAFF. DNA for the CDR3: TGCGCCAGCAGCCAAGATGCCAGACTAAACACTGAAGCTTTCTTT.

This clone showed up just once. The chain has TRBV30 and TRBJ2-1; no firm D call. Looked up from germline, CDR1 is GTSNPN and CDR2 is SVGIG (reference sequence). V was cut by 0 bases and J by 3 bases, with 9 bases left in between. The CDR3 has 14 amino acids. CDR3 DNA sequence: TGTGCCTGGAGTGTAGGTGGGATCTACAATGAGCAGTTCTTC. It encodes CAWSVGGIYNEQFF.

This clone has a handful of counts. V usage is TRBV5-1 and J usage is TRBJ2-2; no definite D call. This CDR3 comprises 14 residues. In germline, CDR1 is SGHRS, CDR2 YFSETQ. V lost 5 bases, J lost 3 bases, and 11 bases lay in between. CDR3 region: CASRDGGYTGELFF. CDR3 bases: TGCGCCAGCAGGGATGGCGGATACACCGGGGAGCTGTTTTTT.

This clone showed up many times. The chain combines TRBV7-8 with TRBJ2-3; 7 bases line up with TRBD2. Germline V gene lookup returns CDR1 SGHVS and CDR2 FQNEAQ. This CDR3 comprises 14 residues. V was clipped by 5 bases and J by 9 bases; unmatched bases: 11. This CDR3 reads CASSRLGTTSTQYF. The DNA of the CDR3 is TGTGCCAGCAGCAGACTCGGGACGACTAGCACGCAGTATTTT.

This clone has just a few counts. V usage is TRBV5-1 and J usage is TRBJ2-5, with no clear D. This CDR3 is built from 13 residues. V was shortened by 2 bases and J by 2 bases, with 7 bases between the two germline ends. Germline V lookup: CDR1 SGHRS, CDR2 YFSETQ. The CDR3 nucleotides are TGCGCCAGCAGCTTTACAAGTCAAGAGACCCAGTACTTC. It specifies CASSFTSQETQYF. The full variable domain, its missing parts supplied by reference TRBV5-1 and TRBJ2-5, is KAGVTQTPRYLIKTRGQQVTLSCSPISGHRSVSWYQQTPGQGLQFLFEYFSETQRNKGNFPGRFSGRQFSNSRSEMNVSTLELGDSALYLCASSFTSQETQYFGPGTRLLVL.